The sequence of this T cell receptor beta chain was determined in a study of blood T cell repertoires in COVID-19. The wider study: Sites in the United States, Italy and Spain provided acute and convalescent COVID-19 samples. From T cells, B-cell-depleted T cells, or PBMCs came the material, which was cDNA or gDNA.

Germline CDR1 DFQATT, CDR2 SNEGSKA (reference sequence). V was clipped by 5 bases and J by 8 bases; unmatched bases: 5. The CDR3 loop spans 11 amino acids. In this sample, this clone turned up once. In the source study's methods: Nucleated cell counts were estimated from reference gene primer amplification. TCRdb's copy holds only in-frame clones and misses some; the assay was immunoSEQ multiplex PCR. The DNA was the basis for D and trimming; V, J and clone size are from that table. The table includes 150,000 to 200,000 clones, over 75% detected once. This TCR was recovered from a man between 65 and 85 years old with acute or convalescent COVID-19. The specimen sequenced was peripheral blood. The genes are TRBV20-1 and TRBJ1-1; 7 bases are a match to TRBD1. The CDR3 protein is CSAENRGEAFF. CDR3 nucleotides: TGCAGTGCTGAAAACAGGGGAGAAGCTTTCTTT.